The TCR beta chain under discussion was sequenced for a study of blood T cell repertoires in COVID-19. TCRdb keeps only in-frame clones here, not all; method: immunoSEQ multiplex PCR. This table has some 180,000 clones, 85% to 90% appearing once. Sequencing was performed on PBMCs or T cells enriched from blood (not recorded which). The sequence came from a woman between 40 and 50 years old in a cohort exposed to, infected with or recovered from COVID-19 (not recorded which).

The CDR3 bases are TGTGCTAGTGGTTTAAAGACAGGGAATGGCTACACCTTC. Amino acids: CASGLKTGNGYTF. V is TRBV12-5 and J is TRBJ1-2, with 7 bases identical to TRBD1. J was trimmed by 6 bases and V by 3 bases; bases with no gene match: 4. Germline CDR1 LGHNT, CDR2 FRNRAP. The CDR3 is 13 residues long.